The T cell receptor beta chain under discussion was sequenced for a study of control samples from healthy donors and cancer patients. The method was immunoSEQ multiplex PCR; TCRdb's version includes in-frame clones alone and lacks a portion of them. The data show 200,000 to 250,000 clones, with roughly 94% seen just once and about 1.4% held by the top ten. Germline V gene sequence: CDR1 MNHEY, CDR2 SMNVEV (reference sequence). CDR3 length equals 17 residues. J was trimmed by 3 bases and V by 3 bases; bases with no gene match: 11. The sample taken for sequencing was blood. The chain has TRBV27 and TRBJ1-2, with 9 bases fitting TRBD1. This TCR was sampled from a man between 50 and 59 years old in good health. The CDR3 sequence is CASSFIMGTGWDYGYTF. The CDR3 DNA reads as TGTGCCAGCAGTTTCATAATGGGGACAGGGTGGGACTATGGCTACACCTTC.